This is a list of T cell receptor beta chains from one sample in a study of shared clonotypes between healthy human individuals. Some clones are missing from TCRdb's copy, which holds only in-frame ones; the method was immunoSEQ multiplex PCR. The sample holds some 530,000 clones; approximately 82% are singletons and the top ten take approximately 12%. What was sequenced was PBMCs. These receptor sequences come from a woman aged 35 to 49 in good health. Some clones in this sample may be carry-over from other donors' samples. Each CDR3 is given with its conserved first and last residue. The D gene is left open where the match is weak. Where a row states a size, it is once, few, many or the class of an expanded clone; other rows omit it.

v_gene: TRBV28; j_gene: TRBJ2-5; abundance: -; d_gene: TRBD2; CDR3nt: TGTGCCAGCAGTTTAGGGGGGGGCCAAGAGACCCAGTACTTC; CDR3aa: CASSLGGGQETQYF
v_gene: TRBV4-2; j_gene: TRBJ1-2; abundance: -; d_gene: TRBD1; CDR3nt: TGTGCCAGCAGCCAAGATCGGGACAGGGCCATCTTTAACTATGGCTACACCTTC; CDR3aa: CASSQDRDRAIFNYGYTF
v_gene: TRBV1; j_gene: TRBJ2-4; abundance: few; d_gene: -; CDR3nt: TGCACCAGCAGCCGTACTCGGGGTTTGTCGGCCAAAAACATTCAGTACTTC; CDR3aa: CTSSRTRGLSAKNIQYF
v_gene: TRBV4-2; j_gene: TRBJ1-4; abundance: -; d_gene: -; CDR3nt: TGTGCCAGCAGCCAAGCCTCATCAGGGGCAACTAATGAAAAACTGTTTTTT; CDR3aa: CASSQASSGATNEKLFF
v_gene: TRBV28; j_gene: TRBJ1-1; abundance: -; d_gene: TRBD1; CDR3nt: TGTGCCAGCACTCTTCTCGGGACAGGTGGTTTTGGATTGGCTTTCTTT; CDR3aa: CASTLLGTGGFGLAFF
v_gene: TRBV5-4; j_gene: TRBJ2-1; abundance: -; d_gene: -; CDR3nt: TGTGCCAGCAGCGCCTCTACCCTTAGCTCCTACAATGAGCAGTTCTTC; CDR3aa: CASSASTLSSYNEQFF
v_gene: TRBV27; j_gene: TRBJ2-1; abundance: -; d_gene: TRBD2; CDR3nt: TGTGCCACAGCTAGCGGGCAATACAATGAGCAGTTCTTC; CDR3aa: CATASGQYNEQFF
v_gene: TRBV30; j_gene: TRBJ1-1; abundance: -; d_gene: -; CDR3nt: TGTGCCTGGCTGGACCTGCGGCGCGAAAACACTGAAGCTTTCTTT; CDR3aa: CAWLDLRRENTEAFF
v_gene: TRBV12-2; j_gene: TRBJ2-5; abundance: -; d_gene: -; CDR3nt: TGTGCAAGTCGCTTAGTGGCGGGGGAACAAGAGACCCAGTACTTC; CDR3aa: CASRLVAGEQETQYF
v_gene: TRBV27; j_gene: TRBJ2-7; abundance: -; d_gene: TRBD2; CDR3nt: TGTGCCAGCAGTTTCGGACTAGATTTGGACGAGCAGTACTTC; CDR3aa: CASSFGLDLDEQYF
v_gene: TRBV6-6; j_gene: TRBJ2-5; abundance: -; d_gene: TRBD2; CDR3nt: TGTGCCAGCAGCCGTCTAGCGGGAGGGACGGAGACCCAGTACTTC; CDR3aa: CASSRLAGGTETQYF